Sequencing of this TCR beta chain was carried out in a study of blood T cell repertoires in COVID-19. On the study more broadly: Donors in the United States, Italy and Spain gave samples during acute or convalescent COVID-19.

Original handling: Amplifying reference gene primers gave estimates of nucleated cell counts. Sequencing was performed with immunoSEQ multiplex PCR; in TCRdb, only in-frame clones are kept and a portion is missing. D and trimming come from the DNA, and the V and J calls and clone size come from that table. The table has about 74,000 clones, approximately 80% seen once. V gave up 0 bases and J gave up 3 bases, with 12 bases separating them. The CDR3 runs to 15 residues. Germline CDR1 SGDLS, CDR2 YYNGEE. Sequenced sample: peripheral blood. The TCR comes from a human donor in a cohort sampled during active COVID-19. The rearrangement joins TRBV9 to TRBJ2-5, with D possibly matching TRBD2 (6 bases). The CDR3 loop reads CASSVDAGREETQYF. The CDR3 DNA reads as TGTGCCAGCAGCGTAGATGCGGGACGGGAAGAGACCCAGTACTTC.